Each of the 21 T cell receptor beta chains below was sequenced from the same sample in a study of shared clonotypes between healthy human individuals. Data came from immunoSEQ multiplex PCR; TCRdb stores just in-frame clones and leaves some out. The sample has roughly 480,000 clones; roughly 78% are singletons. The specimen sequenced was PBMCs. The source is a woman in her thirties or forties in good health. Some clones in this sample may be carry-over from other donors' samples.

V usage is TRBV7-2 and J usage is TRBJ2-5, with D perhaps being TRBD1 or TRBD2 (5 bases each). The length of the CDR3 is 16 residues. Trimming left V 2 bases short and J 1 base short, with 14 bases between. Per germline, CDR1 SGHTA and CDR2 FQGNSA. As DNA, the CDR3 is TGTGCCAGCAGCTTATCGCCCCCGGGGCCCCAAGAGACCCAGTACTTC. This gives the protein CASSLSPPGPQETQYF.

Concerning this clone: A much larger clone lies a single base off, so this may be a read error. The sample has other DNA sequences that encode this CDR3 too. The genes are TRBV6-1 and TRBJ2-7; 12 bases match TRBD1. Germline lookup yields CDR1 MNHNS and CDR2 SASEGT. V gave up 4 bases and J gave up 5 bases; unmatched junction bases: 9. This CDR3 region has 16 residues. This CDR3 reads CASSGGMGQGADEQYF. The CDR3 DNA reads TGTGCCAGCAGTGGAGGTATGGGACAGGGGGCCGACGAGCAGTACTTC.

The J gene is TRBJ1-2, the V gene TRBV30; D is undetermined. V was shortened by 4 bases and J by 0 bases, with 9 bases between the two germline ends. Germline CDR1 GTSNPN, CDR2 SVGIG (reference sequence). CDR3 size: 13 residues. CDR3 sequence reads: CAWTGSPNYGYTF. DNA for the CDR3: TGTGCCTGGACGGGCAGTCCTAACTATGGCTACACCTTC.

The chain joins TRBV5-1 to TRBJ2-3; 14 bases are a match to TRBD2. Germline V gene lookup returns CDR1 SGHRS and CDR2 YFSETQ. There are 16 residues in the CDR3. V shed 4 bases and J 4 bases; nucleotides not matched to a gene: 5. The CDR3 bases are TGCGCCAGCAGCCTGGGGACTAGCGGGAGTGCAGATACGCAGTATTTT. This codes for CASSLGTSGSADTQYF.

This rearrangement joins TRBV2 to TRBJ2-7, with D uncertain. Germline V gives CDR1 SNHLY, CDR2 FYNNEI. CDR3 size: 13 residues. With 7 bases removed from V and 0 bases from J, the gap between germline ends came to 10 bases. The CDR3 spells CASKRAFSYEQYF. The CDR3 DNA reads as TGTGCCAGCAAACGGGCTTTCTCCTACGAGCAGTACTTC.

This clone was detected only once. The CDR3: CASTQPGTGYEQYF. CDR3 coding DNA: TGTGCCAGCACCCAACCCGGGACAGGGTACGAGCAGTACTTC. This chain uses TRBV28 with TRBJ2-7; TRBD1 matches at 9 bases. Germline V gives CDR1 MDHEN, CDR2 SYDVKM. V lost 7 bases, J lost 4 bases, and 8 bases stayed unmatched. The CDR3 length is 14 residues.

The count of this clone is one. This sequence joins TRBV5-4 and TRBJ2-2, with D perhaps TRBD1 (6 bases). The CDR3 loop spans 13 amino acids. V lost 4 bases and J lost 6, with 10 bases in between. Looked up from germline, CDR1 is SGHNT and CDR2 is YYREEE (reference sequence). CDR3: CASSRQVSGELFF. The CDR3 coding sequence is TGTGCCAGCAGCCGACAGGTGTCCGGGGAGCTGTTTTTT.

The chain is built from TRBV2 and TRBJ1-1; D remains ambiguous. V was clipped by 4 bases and J by 5 bases, with 17 bases between them. CDR1 and CDR2 (germline): SNHLY, FYNNEI. This CDR3 comprises 15 residues. CDR3 amino acids: CASSADILFLTEAFF. The CDR3 region has the DNA TGTGCCAGCAGTGCTGACATTCTCTTTTTAACTGAAGCTTTCTTT.

The V and J genes are TRBV20-1 and TRBJ2-7, with a weak D call TRBD2 (5 bases). V lost 1 base and J lost 7, with 8 bases in between. Germline assignment: CDR1 DFQATT and CDR2 SNEGSKA (reference sequence). CDR3 length equals 11 residues. CDR3 loop: CSARASGEQYF. CDR3 DNA: TGCAGTGCTAGAGCGTCGGGGGAGCAGTACTTC.

CDR3 in amino acids: CASSYGGRPRNTQYF. The DNA of the CDR3 is TGTGCCAGCTCATATGGCGGGAGGCCCAGGAATACGCAGTATTTT. J is TRBJ2-3 and V is TRBV28; 8 bases align to TRBD2. The CDR3 extends over 15 amino acids. Trimming cost V 8 bases and J 7 bases; bases outside gene matches: 14. Germline CDR1 is MDHEN and CDR2 is SYDVKM.

J is TRBJ1-2 and V is TRBV7-8, with D possibly being TRBD1 (6 bases). Trimming took off 4 bases at V and 4 bases at J, with 10 bases between the two ends. CDR3 length equals 13 residues. Germline V CDR1 and CDR2: SGHVS, FQNEAQ. CDR3 in amino acids: CASSSDRRYGYTF. CDR3 DNA: TGTGCCAGCAGCTCCGACAGGCGCTATGGCTACACCTTC. The full variable domain, in which reference TRBV7-8 and TRBJ1-2 provide the parts outside the CDR3, is GAGVSQSPRYKVAKRGQDVALRCDPISGHVSLFWYQQALGQGPEFLTYFQNEAQLDKSGLPSDRFFAERPEGSVSTLKIQRTQQEDSAVYLCASSSDRRYGYTFGSGTRLTVV.

This chain links TRBV4-2 with TRBJ2-1; D is undetermined. Looked up from germline, CDR1 is LGHNA and CDR2 is YNFKEQ. The length of the CDR3 is 12 residues. With 0 bases removed from V and 8 bases from J, the gap between germline ends came to 5 bases. The DNA for the CDR3 is TGTGCCAGCAGCCAAGATAACCATGAGCAGTTCTTC. Protein product: CASSQDNHEQFF.

This clone was seen just once. The V call is TRBV7-9, the J call TRBJ2-5, with a weak D call TRBD1 (6 bases). Per the germline V gene, CDR1 is SEHNR and CDR2 is FQNEAQ (reference sequence). This CDR3 spans 17 amino acids. Trimming left V 4 bases short and J 11 bases short, with 29 bases between. The CDR3 loop is CASSSPREHRVGGEQYF. The CDR3 nucleotides read TGTGCCAGCAGCTCCCCCAGGGAGCACAGGGTAGGGGGAGAGCAGTACTTC.

This clone has at least ten counts. This chain's CDR3 is CSARDGTYEQYF. In DNA form, the CDR3 reads TGCAGCGCGCGGGACGGAACCTACGAGCAGTACTTC. This chain links TRBV29-1 with TRBJ2-5; TRBD2 is a possible D gene (6 bases). The DNA matches TRBJ2-7 better at its end, which makes the J call doubtful. The CDR3 loop spans 12 amino acids. The germline CDR1 and CDR2 sequences are SQVTM and ANQGSEA.

A few counts support this clone. The gene calls are TRBV18 and TRBJ2-7, with 8 bases lining up with TRBD1. J lost 2 bases, V lost 6 bases, and 6 bases had no gene match. This CDR3 spans 14 amino acids. Germline CDR1 KGHSH, CDR2 LQKENI. DNA for the CDR3: TGTGCCAGCTCGGACGCAGGGGGCCCCTACGAGCAGTACTTC. This translates into CASSDAGGPYEQYF.

This clone was picked up many times. The rearrangement links TRBV5-5 to TRBJ1-2; unclear D gene. The length of the CDR3 is 12 residues. Germline V gene data show CDR1 as SGHKS and CDR2 as YYEKEE (reference sequence). The V end lost 0 bases, the J end lost 4 bases, and 4 bases lay between the germline ends. CDR3 region: CASSLASYGYTF. The CDR3 nucleotides read TGTGCCAGCAGCTTGGCCAGCTATGGCTACACCTTC.

This rearrangement joins TRBV27 to TRBJ2-7; TRBD1 might be the D (6 bases). The CDR3 totals 13 residues. The germline gives CDR1 MNHEY, CDR2 SMNVEV (reference sequence). V was clipped by 5 bases and J by 3 bases, with 11 bases between them. CDR3 sequence reads: CASSHRQDYEQYF. The CDR3 region has the DNA TGTGCCAGCAGTCATCGACAGGACTACGAGCAGTACTTC.

The chain is built from TRBV5-1 and TRBJ1-1, with D perhaps matching TRBD1 (6 bases). This CDR3 contains 14 residues. Per germline, CDR1 SGHRS and CDR2 YFSETQ. V dropped 0 bases and J dropped 4 bases, with 10 bases sitting between them. The CDR3 DNA reads TGCGCCAGCAGCTTGGGGAGAGGGGGCACTGAAGCTTTCTTT. Translating it yields CASSLGRGGTEAFF.

The chain employs TRBV20-1 and TRBJ2-1, with TRBD2 matching over 10 bases. Germline CDR1 is DFQATT and CDR2 is SNEGSKA (reference sequence). The CDR3 consists of 11 residues. The V gene end was trimmed by 8 bases and the J gene end by 5 bases; junction bases not matched to a gene: 0. The CDR3, as DNA: TGCAGTAGCGGGAGGGACAATGAGCAGTTCTTC. The encoded protein is CSSGRDNEQFF.

This chain joins TRBV5-4 and TRBJ1-2; a weak D match, TRBD1 (6 bases). Trimming removed 0 bases from V and 4 bases from J, with 10 bases in between. Germline assignment: CDR1 SGHNT and CDR2 YYREEE (reference sequence). This CDR3 comprises 14 residues. CDR3 nucleotide sequence: TGTGCCAGCAGCTTGGTTCAGGGGAGCTATGGCTACACCTTC. This sequence encodes CASSLVQGSYGYTF.

Only one count was recorded for this clone. The chain recombines TRBV29-1 with TRBJ2-4; the D gene is possibly TRBD2 (7 bases). The CDR3 is 14 amino acids. Germline CDR1 SQVTM, CDR2 ANQGSEA. V was shortened by 6 bases and J by 2 bases, with 14 bases between the two germline ends. The chain's CDR3 is CSVQGTKTKNIQYF. CDR3 nucleotide sequence: TGCAGCGTCCAGGGGACTAAAACCAAAAACATTCAGTACTTC. The whole variable domain, remainder taken from reference TRBV29-1 and TRBJ2-4, is SAVISQKPSRDICQRGTSLTIQCQVDSQVTMMFWYRQQPGQSLTLIATANQGSEATYESGFVIDKFPISRPNLTFSTLTVSNMSPEDSSIYLCSVQGTKTKNIQYFGAGTRLSVL.